A single sample is the source of the 19 T cell receptor beta chains below, sequenced in a study of tumor-infiltrating lymphocytes in primary liver carcinoma. TCR beta cDNA was reverse-transcribed from about 500 ng of total RNA. The reaction used a constant-region primer and ProtoScript II reverse transcriptase. Library construction for TCR beta comprised three nested multiplex PCR rounds performed with slightly modified ARM-PCR. TRBV1-TRBV30 forward primers paired with a C-beta reverse primer drove the first two PCR rounds, around 9 cycles each. TCRdb itself ran the multiplex PCR reads through MiXCR, one entry per CDR3 protein. The sample carries about 300,000 distinct CDR3 sequences, about 60% recorded once. Extraction also yielded germline DNA, while blood RNA was obtained from unsorted whole blood. Sequencing used peripheral blood. Receptors originate from a man between 35 and 55 years old with primary liver carcinoma and hepatitis B virus infection.

With respect to this clonotype: No conserved phenylalanine or tryptophan ends this CDR3, so it is likely a read error. This chain links TRBV11-1 with TRBJ2-2, with 11 positions matching TRBD1. The CDR3 runs to 15 residues. The V gene's germline CDR1 is SGHAT and CDR2 FQDESV (reference sequence). The CDR3 DNA reads TGCGCCAGCAGCTTTGGACAGGGGGCGATCGGGGAGCTGTTTTTG. Amino acids: CASSFGQGAIGELFL.

Note on this clonotype: A much bigger clone sits one base away, suggesting this may be a read error. The chain couples TRBV6-1 to TRBJ1-5, with a possible D match to TRBD1 (6 bases). V was pared by 5 bases and J by 9 bases, with 11 bases between. Germline assignment: CDR1 MNHNS and CDR2 SASEGT. The CDR3 has 12 amino acids. This CDR3 is CASSRGGLPQHF. The CDR3 nucleotides are TGTGCCAGCAGTCGAGGGGGTCTGCCCCAGCATTTT.

Remarks on this clonotype: This may come from a read error, since a much larger clone is one base off. V usage is TRBV12-3 or TRBV12-4 and J usage is TRBJ1-1; D ambiguous. The CDR3 has 13 residues. V was trimmed by 5 bases and J by 1 base, leaving 8 bases between them. The CDR3 DNA reads TGTGCCAGCAGTATGAGCGCGAACACTGAAGCTTTCTTT. Residues: CASSMSANTEAFF.

V and J are TRBV6-2 or TRBV6-3 and TRBJ2-5; D uncertain. Between the trimmed V and J ends, which lost 8 bases and 2 bases, there was a span of 18 bases. The CDR3 is 15 amino acids. Germline values: CDR1 MNHEY, CDR2 SVGEGT. The CDR3 here is CASRRLETQQETQYF. CDR3 DNA sequence: TGTGCCAGCCGACGGCTCGAGACCCAACAAGAGACCCAGTACTTC.

The gene calls are TRBV14 and TRBJ2-7; D is perhaps TRBD1 (5 bases). Trimming took off 4 bases at V and 6 bases at J, with 16 bases between the two ends. From germline, CDR1 is SGHDN and CDR2 FVKESK. The CDR3 length is 14 residues. For the CDR3, the DNA is TGTGCCAGCAGCCCCCCCAGGGCGTCTAGCGAGCAGTACTTC. As protein: CASSPPRASSEQYF.

This chain joins TRBV7-3 and TRBJ2-2; D is undetermined. The CDR3 is made up of 13 amino acids. Germline lookup yields CDR1 SGHTA and CDR2 FQGTGA. Trimming took off 5 bases at V and 6 bases at J, with 10 bases between the two ends. CDR3 amino acids: CASSPSPAGELFF. The CDR3 bases are TGTGCCAGCAGCCCCTCGCCGGCCGGGGAGCTGTTTTTT.

This clonotype was counted a single time. J is TRBJ2-7 and V is TRBV7-2; TRBD2 matches 9 bases. The CDR3 consists of 15 residues. With 3 bases clipped from V and 7 bases from J, the junction kept 10 bases outside the gene matches. The germline V gene has CDR1 SGHTA and CDR2 FQGNSA. CDR3 DNA: TGTGCCAGCAGCTTTTCGGGGAGCGGACTAGCGGAGCAGTACTTC. It encodes CASSFSGSGLAEQYF. Together with reference TRBV7-2 and TRBJ2-7, the CDR3 gives the full variable domain: GAGVSQSPSNKVTEKGKDVELRCDPISGHTALYWYRQSLGQGLEFLIYFQGNSAPDKSGLPSDRFSAERTGGSVSTLTIQRTQQEDSAVYLCASSFSGSGLAEQYFGPGTRLTVT.

This clonotype was detected many times. The V gene is TRBV6-6, the J gene TRBJ1-6, with D unclear. Trimming removed 2 bases at V and 8 bases at J, with 4 bases between. The CDR3 consists of 12 residues. CDR1 and CDR2 from the germline V gene are MNHNY and SVGAGI (reference sequence). This CDR3 is CASSYGDSPLHF. CDR3 DNA: TGTGCCAGCAGTTACGGAGATTCACCCCTCCACTTT.

The chain employs TRBV6-2 or TRBV6-3 and TRBJ2-1, with 9 bases aligning to TRBD2. Losses at the gene ends were 5 bases for V and 7 bases for J; bases not matched to a gene: 6. The CDR3 has 14 residues. The germline gives CDR1 MNHEY, CDR2 SVGEGT. This chain's CDR3 is CASSLSGSLNEQFF. In DNA form, the CDR3 reads TGTGCCAGCAGTCTTAGCGGGAGTCTAAATGAGCAGTTCTTC.

The V call is TRBV28, the J call TRBJ1-3, with D hard to call. The V and J ends lost 5 bases and 4 bases respectively, with 9 bases between them. This CDR3 contains 13 residues. Per germline, CDR1 MDHEN and CDR2 SYDVKM. The DNA for the CDR3 is TGTGCCAGCAGTAACCCGAACGGAAACACCATATATTTT. It encodes CASSNPNGNTIYF.

This clonotype was seen a handful of times. V is TRBV5-6 and J is TRBJ1-2; 10 bases match TRBD1. The ends lost 3 bases at V and 6 bases at J; junction bases unmatched: 8. This CDR3 has 15 amino acids. Germline CDR1 SGHDT, CDR2 YYEEEE. This chain's CDR3 is CASSSTGTGVHGYTF. Here the CDR3 DNA reads TGTGCCAGCAGCTCAACCGGGACAGGGGTGCATGGCTACACCTTC.

Comment on this clonotype: A clone one base away is much larger, so this may be a read error. V usage is TRBV14 and J usage is TRBJ2-5; the D is unclear. Germline V gene sequence: CDR1 SGHDN, CDR2 FVKESK. The CDR3 runs 12 residues. CDR3 protein: CACSQDWETQYF. The CDR3 bases are TGTGCCTGCAGCCAAGATTGGGAGACCCAGTACTTC.

Details on this clonotype: It may be a read error: a sequence one base away is much more abundant. The rearrangement uses TRBV6-1 and TRBJ2-7, with 7 bases fitting TRBD1. CDR3 length: 12 amino acids. Germline V CDR1 and CDR2: MNHNS, SASEGT. V was clipped by 11 bases and J by 3 bases; unmatched bases: 7. DNA for the CDR3: TGTGCCGCCGGACAGGTATACTACGAGCAGTACTTC. Translation: CAAGQVYYEQYF.

V gene TRBV20-1 combines with J gene TRBJ2-4, with D unclear. V lost 6 bases to trimming and J lost 6 bases, with 18 bases between them. CDR3 length: 14 amino acids. Germline loops: CDR1 DFQATT, CDR2 SNEGSKA (reference sequence). The CDR3 coding sequence is TGCAGTGCGTGGGATCGGTGCCCCGTAAACATTCAGTACTTC. It translates to CSAWDRCPVNIQYF.

This clonotype was recorded a few times. The chain carries TRBV6-1 and TRBJ2-7; D tentatively fits TRBD1 or TRBD2 (7 bases each). Germline CDR1 is MNHNS and CDR2 is SASEGT. Trimming took 7 bases from V and 6 from J, leaving 13 bases between them. The CDR3 spans 12 residues. The CDR3 DNA reads as TGTGCCAGCACCAGGGGGGGGTCCGAGCAGTACTTC. Amino acids: CASTRGGSEQYF.

The chain couples TRBV6-5 to TRBJ2-7; D unclear. Trimming pared 4 bases from V and 2 bases from J, leaving 9 bases between. Germline V CDR1 and CDR2: MNHEY, SVGAGI. This CDR3 has 13 residues. The chain's CDR3 is CASSSLDPYEQYF. CDR3 in DNA: TGTGCCAGCAGTTCCCTCGATCCCTACGAGCAGTACTTC.

This clonotype was seen once. This may come from a read error, since a much larger clone is one base off. This chain joins TRBV12-3 or TRBV12-4 and TRBJ1-5; D gene uncertain. This CDR3 contains 13 residues. This chain's CDR3 is CSSTDGDAQPQHF. CDR3 in DNA: TGTTCCAGCACGGACGGTGATGCTCAGCCCCAGCATTTT.

About this clonotype itself: Given a much more abundant clone one base away, this may be a read error. The chain has TRBV6-2 or TRBV6-3 and TRBJ2-5; 9 bases fit TRBD2. The CDR3 is 16 residues long. Germline assignment: CDR1 MNHEY and CDR2 SVGEGT. J gave up 4 bases and V 4 bases, and 10 bases lay outside the gene matches. The CDR3 DNA is TGTGCCAGCAGTTCCGGGAGTAGCGGGAGTCGAGAGACCCAGTACTTC. Its protein product is CASSSGSSGSRETQYF.

A note on this clonotype: Given the absence of the conserved phenylalanine or tryptophan at the CDR3 end, a read error is likely. The rearrangement uses TRBV11-1 and TRBJ2-1; 7 bases are shared with TRBD2. The CDR3 is made up of 15 amino acids. The germline gives CDR1 SGHAT, CDR2 FQDESV (reference sequence). The CDR3 reads CASSLARGGYNEQFL. The CDR3 coding sequence is TGTGCCAGCAGCCTAGCCCGCGGGGGATACAATGAGCAGTTCCTC.